A single sample is the source of the 29 T cell receptor beta chains below, sequenced in a study of OX40 agonist ivuxolimab in advanced cancers. Data came from immunoSEQ multiplex PCR; TCRdb stores just in-frame clones and leaves some out. Of some 74,000 clones in the sample, roughly 88% were seen once. The specimen was CD4+ or CD8+ T cells sorted from blood, collected in a trial of the OX40 agonist ivuxolimab. The receptors here all came from an adult with an advanced solid tumor such as melanoma, head and neck, liver or kidney cancer.

This chain uses TRBV7-6 with TRBJ2-3; no firm D call. Germline V lookup: CDR1 SGHVS, CDR2 FNYEAQ. V shed 1 base and J shed 9 bases, with 14 bases lying between them. The CDR3 has 14 amino acids. The CDR3 coding sequence is TGTGCCAGCAGCTTAGGGAACGCTCAGGTCACGCAGTATTTT. Encoded protein: CASSLGNAQVTQYF.

This clone was counted a single time. The CDR3 DNA reads TGCGCCAGCAGCCCCCGGGACAGCGGATTGAACACTGAAGCTTTCTTT. Encoded protein: CASSPRDSGLNTEAFF. The V gene is TRBV5-1, the J gene TRBJ1-1, with 7 bases aligning to TRBD1. The germline V gene encodes CDR1 SGHRS and CDR2 YFSETQ. CDR3 length: 16 residues. V trimming: 4 bases; J trimming: 0 bases; junction bases outside the gene matches: 9.

The V gene is TRBV4-1, the J gene TRBJ2-2; 14 bases map to TRBD2. The CDR3 totals 15 residues. V lost 4 bases and J lost 7; bases outside the gene matches: 2. Germline CDR1 and CDR2: MGHRA and YSYEKL. Here the CDR3 DNA reads TGCGCCAGCAGCCTCGGACTAGCGGGAGGCGGGGAGCTGTTTTTT. Amino acids: CASSLGLAGGGELFF.

V and J are TRBV5-8 and TRBJ2-1; tentatively, D is TRBD2 (6 bases). CDR1 and CDR2 (germline): SGHTS, YDEGEE. The CDR3 totals 15 residues. The V end was cut by 0 bases, the J end by 3 bases, with 10 bases between. Here the CDR3 DNA reads TGTGCCAGCAGCTTGGGGCTAGCGTACTACAATGAGCAGTTCTTC. Its protein is CASSLGLAYYNEQFF.

The J gene is TRBJ1-5, the V gene TRBV6-6, with a possible D match to TRBD1 (6 bases). V lost 4 bases and J lost 4, with 8 bases in between. This CDR3 comprises 13 residues. Germline lookup yields CDR1 MNHNY and CDR2 SVGAGI (reference sequence). CDR3 nucleotides: TGTGCCAGCAGTTTACAGGGAAATCAGCCCCAGCATTTT. This gives the protein CASSLQGNQPQHF.

The chain employs TRBV28 and TRBJ1-5; the D is unclear. The CDR3 is 14 amino acids. Trimming shortened V by 8 bases and J by 9 bases, and 20 bases separated the two germline ends. Germline assignment: CDR1 MDHEN and CDR2 SYDVKM. The CDR3 coding sequence is TGTGCCAGCGGAGGACGGAGGCTGGGTCGGCCCCAGCATTTT. This sequence encodes CASGGRRLGRPQHF.

This sequence joins TRBV28 and TRBJ2-1; the D is unclear. CDR1 and CDR2 (germline): MDHEN, SYDVKM. Trimming took off 4 bases at V and 12 bases at J, with 10 bases between the two ends. The CDR3 has 11 residues. The CDR3 sequence: CASSSTTGQFF. The CDR3 bases are TGTGCCAGCAGTTCAACAACCGGGCAGTTCTTC. The full variable domain, completed using reference TRBV28 and TRBJ2-1, is DVKVTQSSRYLVKRTGEKVFLECVQDMDHENMFWYRQDPGLGLRLIYFSYDVKMKEKGDIPEGYSVSREKKERFSLILESASTNQTSMYLCASSSTTGQFFGPGTRLTVL.

This sequence joins TRBV30 and TRBJ2-7, with 8 bases matching TRBD1. J lost 4 bases, V lost 5 bases, and 10 bases had no gene match. The CDR3 consists of 14 residues. Germline CDR1 is GTSNPN and CDR2 is SVGIG (reference sequence). The CDR3: CAWGADRELYEQYF. CDR3 coding DNA: TGTGCCTGGGGGGCGGACAGGGAGCTATACGAGCAGTACTTC. The whole variable domain, remainder taken from reference TRBV30 and TRBJ2-7, is SQTIHQWPATLVQPVGSPLSLECTVEGTSNPNLYWYRQAAGRGLQLLFYSVGIGQISSEVPQNLSASRPQDRQFILSSKKLLLSDSGFYLCAWGADRELYEQYFGPGTRLTVT.

The rearrangement uses TRBV10-3 and TRBJ2-3; D uncertain. Trimming left V 6 bases short and J 0 bases short, with 13 bases between. The germline gives CDR1 ENHRY, CDR2 SYGVKD. This CDR3 is built from 15 residues. CDR3 DNA: TGTGCCATCAGCGCAGGACGGAAGAGCACAGATACGCAGTATTTT. Its translation: CAISAGRKSTDTQYF.

The V and J genes are TRBV5-6 and TRBJ2-3; 7 positions agree with TRBD2. V was pared by 0 bases and J by 1 base, with 5 bases of the junction left unmatched. Germline-derived CDR1 and CDR2 are SGHDT and YYEEEE. The CDR3 extends over 16 amino acids. The CDR3 reads CASSLGLAEGTDTQYF. CDR3 DNA sequence: TGTGCCAGCAGCTTGGGCCTAGCGGAGGGCACAGATACGCAGTATTTT.

J is TRBJ2-2 and V is TRBV29-1; perhaps TRBD2 as D (5 bases). Trimming pared 6 bases from V and 5 bases from J, leaving 25 bases between. CDR1 and CDR2 (germline): SQVTM, ANQGSEA. This CDR3 is 17 amino acids long. CDR3 in DNA: TGCAGCGTGATAGATGGGAGCCCACACGTACGAACCGGGGAGCTGTTTTTT. The encoded protein is CSVIDGSPHVRTGELFF.

This chain connects TRBV28 to TRBJ2-7; 7 nucleotides match TRBD1. CDR1 and CDR2 from the germline V gene are MDHEN and SYDVKM. V lost 6 bases to trimming and J lost 1 base; unmatched junction nucleotides: 6. The CDR3 is 14 residues long. For the CDR3, the DNA is TGTGCCAGCAGGAGACAGGGCTCGTCCTACGAGCAGTACTTC. It specifies CASRRQGSSYEQYF. The full variable domain, completed using reference TRBV28 and TRBJ2-7, is DVKVTQSSRYLVKRTGEKVFLECVQDMDHENMFWYRQDPGLGLRLIYFSYDVKMKEKGDIPEGYSVSREKKERFSLILESASTNQTSMYLCASRRQGSSYEQYFGPGTRLTVT.

The chain links TRBV6-6 to TRBJ2-7; the D is unclear. CDR3 length: 13 residues. V lost 6 bases and J lost 5, with 14 bases in between. From germline, CDR1 is MNHNY and CDR2 SVGAGI (reference sequence). This CDR3 is CASRVTPYDEQYF. The CDR3 DNA reads as TGTGCCAGCAGGGTCACGCCCTATGACGAGCAGTACTTC.

This sequence joins TRBV5-4 and TRBJ2-5; D ambiguous. Germline V gene sequence: CDR1 SGHNT, CDR2 YYREEE (reference sequence). The CDR3 covers 14 residues. Trimming cost V 3 bases and J 2 bases, with 11 bases left between them. The CDR3 is CASSWASLQETQYF. The DNA for the CDR3 is TGTGCCAGCAGCTGGGCCAGCCTACAAGAGACCCAGTACTTC.

The gene calls are TRBV5-4 and TRBJ2-2; D is possibly TRBD2 (6 bases). The germline gives CDR1 SGHNT, CDR2 YYREEE (reference sequence). CDR3 length: 14 amino acids. The germline V and J ends were trimmed by 4 bases and 3 bases, with 10 bases remaining between them. CDR3 coding DNA: TGTGCCAGCAGCCCTCGACTAGACACCGGGGAGCTGTTTTTT. Its protein is CASSPRLDTGELFF.

This clone was counted a single time. The rearrangement links TRBV5-6 to TRBJ1-2; unclear D gene. The germline gives CDR1 SGHDT, CDR2 YYEEEE. Trimming cost V 0 bases and J 9 bases, with 9 bases left between them. This CDR3 is built from 12 residues. CDR3 amino acids: CASSLDWRSYTF. DNA for the CDR3: TGTGCCAGCAGCTTGGACTGGAGGAGCTACACCTTC.

This chain joins TRBV4-2 and TRBJ2-5; D may match TRBD1 or TRBD2 (6 bases each). The V end lost 0 bases, the J end lost 14 bases, and 19 bases lay between the germline ends. From germline, CDR1 is LGHNA and CDR2 YNFKEQ. This CDR3 region has 14 residues. In nucleotides, the CDR3 is TGTGCCAGCAGCCAAGATATAGGCGGGACAAGATATTACTTC. Protein: CASSQDIGGTRYYF.

The chain uses TRBV14 and TRBJ1-4, with D uncertain. Germline values: CDR1 SGHDN, CDR2 FVKESK. V was pared by 5 bases and J by 7 bases, with 17 bases between. The CDR3 loop spans 15 amino acids. The CDR3 protein is CASSASGVGAEKLFF. The CDR3 coding sequence is TGTGCCAGCAGCGCAAGCGGGGTGGGCGCTGAAAAACTGTTTTTT.

V is TRBV19 and J is TRBJ2-1; perhaps TRBD1 as D (6 bases). The CDR3 contains 15 residues. The germline gives CDR1 LNHDA, CDR2 SQIVND (reference sequence). Trimming cost V 7 bases and J 2 bases, with 15 bases left between them. In DNA form, the CDR3 reads TGTGCCAGTACTCTCCAGGGGCGGGCCTACAATGAGCAGTTCTTC. Its translation: CASTLQGRAYNEQFF.

J is TRBJ1-1 and V is TRBV6-6, with D possibly matching TRBD1 (5 bases). This CDR3 is built from 12 residues. The germline V gene encodes CDR1 MNHNY and CDR2 SVGAGI (reference sequence). V was shortened by 4 bases and J by 4 bases, with 7 bases between the two germline ends. The CDR3 DNA follows: TGTGCCAGCAGTTCTGGGGGCACTGAAGCTTTCTTT. Translation: CASSSGGTEAFF.

The V call is TRBV5-4, the J call TRBJ1-3; D ambiguous. Trimming pared 0 bases from V and 1 base from J, leaving 5 bases between. There are 14 residues in the CDR3. Germline CDR1 reads SGHNT; CDR2 reads YYREEE (reference sequence). The CDR3 sequence is CASSLEFSGNTIYF. The CDR3 coding sequence is TGTGCCAGCAGCTTGGAGTTTTCTGGAAACACCATATATTTT.

The chain links TRBV27 to TRBJ2-1, with a possible D match to TRBD2 (6 bases). The CDR3 covers 14 residues. The V gene lost 10 bases and the J gene lost 0 bases, with 13 bases spanning the gap. Germline-derived CDR1 and CDR2 are MNHEY and SMNVEV (reference sequence). This CDR3 is CATAVGGSYNEQFF. The DNA of the CDR3 is TGTGCCACCGCGGTGGGGGGCTCCTACAATGAGCAGTTCTTC.

The chain joins TRBV4-1 to TRBJ2-1, with 10 positions matching TRBD2. V trimming: 6 bases; J trimming: 8 bases; junction bases outside the gene matches: 10. CDR1 is MGHRA, CDR2 YSYEKL, per germline. CDR3 size: 15 residues. The CDR3 coding sequence is TGCGCCAGCAGTCTCCGGGGTAGCGGGAGGTATGAGCAGTTCTTC. This translates into CASSLRGSGRYEQFF.

The rearrangement uses TRBV6-5 and TRBJ2-7, with 7 bases matching TRBD1. The CDR3 covers 13 residues. The germline V gene encodes CDR1 MNHEY and CDR2 SVGAGI. The J segment lost 5 bases and the V segment lost 6 bases, leaving 7 bases of the junction unmatched. CDR3 residues: CASRRATGNEQYF. The CDR3 nucleotides are TGTGCCAGCAGAAGAGCGACAGGGAACGAGCAGTACTTC.

The rearrangement links TRBV7-9 to TRBJ2-7; perhaps TRBD1 as D (6 bases). Germline V gives CDR1 SEHNR, CDR2 FQNEAQ (reference sequence). The CDR3 spans 14 residues. V was pared by 3 bases and J by 3 bases, with 12 bases between. This chain's CDR3 is CASSFTQGYYEQYF. The DNA for the CDR3 is TGTGCCAGCAGCTTCACACAGGGTTACTACGAGCAGTACTTC.

The rearrangement joins TRBV2 to TRBJ2-2, with D perhaps matching TRBD1 (6 bases). With 6 bases removed from V and 6 bases from J, the gap between germline ends came to 14 bases. This CDR3 has 14 residues. Germline CDR1 and CDR2: SNHLY and FYNNEI. CDR3 coding DNA: TGTGCCAGCAGCCCGAACAGGGAATCCGGGGAGCTGTTTTTT. Translating gives CASSPNRESGELFF.

The chain combines TRBV15 with TRBJ2-1; TRBD1 might be the D (5 bases). Trimming pared 2 bases from V and 5 bases from J, leaving 10 bases between. CDR1 is LNHNV, CDR2 YYDKDF, per germline (reference sequence). The CDR3 extends over 14 amino acids. The CDR3 sequence is CATSRLSQDNEQFF. The CDR3 coding sequence is TGTGCCACCAGCAGACTTTCACAGGACAATGAGCAGTTCTTC.

V and J are TRBV2 and TRBJ2-2, with D possibly TRBD1 on 5 matching bases. Per the germline V gene, CDR1 is SNHLY and CDR2 is FYNNEI. Trimming removed 7 bases at V and 2 bases at J, with 11 bases between. The CDR3 totals 14 residues. The CDR3 loop is CASKSTGNTGELFF. DNA for the CDR3: TGTGCCAGCAAATCCACAGGCAACACCGGGGAGCTGTTTTTT.

This chain links TRBV21-1 with TRBJ1-2. TRBV21-1 is a pseudogene. This CDR3 has 13 residues. The chain's CDR3 is CASMHSPPYGYTF. CDR3 nucleotides: TGTGCCAGCATGCATTCGCCCCCCTATGGCTACACCTTC.